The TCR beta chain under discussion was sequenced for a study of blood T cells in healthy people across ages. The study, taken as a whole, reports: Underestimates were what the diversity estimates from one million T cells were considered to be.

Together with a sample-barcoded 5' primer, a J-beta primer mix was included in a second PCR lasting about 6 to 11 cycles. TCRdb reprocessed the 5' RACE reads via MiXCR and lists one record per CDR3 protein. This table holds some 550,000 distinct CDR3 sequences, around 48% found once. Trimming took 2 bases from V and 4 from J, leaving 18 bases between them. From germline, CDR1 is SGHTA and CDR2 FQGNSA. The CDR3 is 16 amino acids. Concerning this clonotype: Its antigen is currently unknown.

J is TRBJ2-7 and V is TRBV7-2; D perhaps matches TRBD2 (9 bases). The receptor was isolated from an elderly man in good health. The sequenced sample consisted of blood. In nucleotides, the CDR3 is TGTGCCAGCAGCTTACAGGGGGCGGGGGGGCCTTACGAGCAGTACTTC. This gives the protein CASSLQGAGGPYEQYF.